This TCR beta chain is from a study of blood T cell repertoires in COVID-19. Study-wide context: Sites in the United States, Italy and Spain provided acute and convalescent COVID-19 samples. In each case, the material was cDNA or gDNA derived from T cells, B-cell-depleted T cells, or PBMCs.

Germline assignment: CDR1 MGHRA and CDR2 YSYEKL. This CDR3 region has 15 residues. V dropped 3 bases and J dropped 2; count of bases not matched to a gene: 4. In the original workflow: Nucleated cell number was recorded as an estimate derived from reference gene primer amplification. Clones were read by immunoSEQ multiplex PCR, and TCRdb kept only the in-frame ones, dropping some. That table furnishes V, J and clone size, whereas the DNA furnished D and trimming. This table holds some 200,000 clones, roughly 90% found once. What was sequenced was peripheral blood. This chain connects TRBV4-1 to TRBJ1-1, with 9 bases fitting TRBD1. The TCR was taken from a man aged 50 or older with acute or convalescent COVID-19. The CDR3 protein is CASSQGDRDNTEAFF. CDR3 sequence (DNA): TGCGCCAGCAGCCAGGGGGACAGGGACAACACTGAAGCTTTCTTT.